This T cell receptor (beta chain) was retrieved from a study of shared clonotypes between healthy human individuals. Study-level results: Expectations were that clonotype sharing among donors would be affected by sequencing depth. Depth was large, yet rarefaction showed that sorted-subset sequencing was incomplete. In four donors, around 4.8% of naive CD4 clonotypes appeared in common.

A note on this clone: Its target is unknown.

The naive CD8 population came from CD45RO-negative cells selected for CCR7, without terminally differentiated effector memory CD45RA+ cells. None of the donors, who were healthy HIV-negative adults, had recently had acute infections or vaccinations. Germline V gene sequence: CDR1 MDHEN, CDR2 SYDVKM. CDR3 length: 15 residues. The V end was cut by 5 bases, the J end by 3 bases, with 14 bases between. Sequencing was performed with immunoSEQ multiplex PCR; in TCRdb, only in-frame clones are kept and a portion is missing. In the table there are about 680,000 clones, around 92% of which are singletons. This rearrangement joins TRBV28 to TRBJ1-5; D is uncertain. This TCR came from a man younger than 40 in good health. The sequencing sample was made of naive CD8+ T cells sorted from blood. CDR3: CASSPLRRDNQPQHF. CDR3 sequence (DNA): TGTGCCAGCAGTCCCTTACGGAGAGACAATCAGCCCCAGCATTTT.